One sample yielded the 2 T cell receptor beta chains listed below, sequenced in a study of monozygotic twins with inflammatory bowel disease (dated by TCRdb to between 2019 and 2020). The library was obtained by 5' RACE. Instrument on record: Illumina HiSeq 2500. TCRdb reprocessed the reads into one record per CDR3 protein sequence, lacking DNA. The sample's table lists a count of about 450,000 distinct CDR3 sequences. About 2.6% of the sample belongs to the ten largest clones. The sequenced material came from blood. The origin of the receptors is a human donor with ulcerative colitis or Crohn's disease, or a healthy co-twin of an affected twin (not recorded which).

V is TRBV5-4 and J is TRBJ2-1; TCRdb reports TRBD1, a call that lacks DNA to check it against. The CDR3 covers 16 residues. CDR1 is SGHNT and CDR2 is YYREEE in the germline V gene (reference sequence). CDR3 residues: CASSLLGATLNNEQFF.

Here the CDR3 reads CSAAQGGGAFF. This chain uses TRBV20-1 with TRBJ1-1; TCRdb proposes TRBD1, but this gene call is untestable without DNA. CDR3 length: 11 amino acids. Germline V gene sequence: CDR1 DFQATT, CDR2 SNEGSKA (reference sequence).